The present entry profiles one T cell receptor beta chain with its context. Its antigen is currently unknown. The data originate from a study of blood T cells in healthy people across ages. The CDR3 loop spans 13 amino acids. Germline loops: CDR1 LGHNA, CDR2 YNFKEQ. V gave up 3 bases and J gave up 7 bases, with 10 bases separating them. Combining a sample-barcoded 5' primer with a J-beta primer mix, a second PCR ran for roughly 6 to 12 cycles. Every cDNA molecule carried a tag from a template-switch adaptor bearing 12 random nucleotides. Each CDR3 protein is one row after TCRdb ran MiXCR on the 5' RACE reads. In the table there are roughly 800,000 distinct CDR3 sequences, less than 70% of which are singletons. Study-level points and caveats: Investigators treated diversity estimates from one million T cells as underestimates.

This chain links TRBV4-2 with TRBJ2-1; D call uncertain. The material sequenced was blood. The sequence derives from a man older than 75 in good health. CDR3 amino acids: CASSQVGSNEQFF. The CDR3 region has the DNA TGTGCCAGCAGCCAGGTGGGCTCAAATGAGCAGTTCTTC.